The clone carrying this T cell receptor (beta chain) is a singleton in its sample. What it binds is unknown. Amplification targeted TCR beta CDR3 regions from RNA transcripts. TCR CDR3 underwent first-round RT-PCR with the HTBI primer set. TCRdb re-derived calls from the multiplex PCR reads in MiXCR, one entry per CDR3 protein. The sample yields 550,000 to 800,000 distinct CDR3 sequences, approximately 15% seen once. V lost 0 bases, J lost 6 bases, and 14 bases lay in between. In germline, CDR1 is GTSNPN, CDR2 SVGIG (reference sequence). The CDR3 consists of 15 residues. The sample originates from a study of T cells in Graves' hyperthyroidism and ophthalmopathy. Study-wide points: Blood also contained most expanded thyroid clonotypes above 0.001.

Patients counted as stable if ophthalmopathy did not develop within 18 months. The hyperthyroidism was newly diagnosed and had lasted under 2 months; the patients were aged 18 to 65. The chain uses TRBV30 and TRBJ2-2; D possibly uses TRBD1 or TRBD2 (6 bases each). The sequenced material came from blood. The receptor's source is a man aged 45-60 years with Graves' hyperthyroidism. The CDR3 protein is CAWSVRRGAPGELFF. The CDR3 coding sequence is TGTGCCTGGAGTGTACGAAGGGGGGCCCCCGGGGAGCTGTTTTTT.